The clone carrying this T cell receptor (beta chain) was seen only once. Its target is not known. Libraries were prepared by immunoSEQ multiplex PCR; TCRdb keeps only in-frame clonotypes and omits some of them. The sample has some 140,000 clones; approximately 90% are singletons. Germline assignment: CDR1 SGHNT and CDR2 YENEEA. The CDR3 spans 15 residues. V shed 4 bases and J 5 bases; nucleotides not matched to a gene: 3. This specimen comes from a study of T cell responses to AZD1222 COVID-19 vaccine. The study, taken as a whole, reports: Donor demographics were predominantly white British with a female majority; clonal diversity may be underestimated. Just a handful of AZD1222 recipients tested seropositive at baseline. Researchers took repertoire samples only after the peak T cell response had come. Per reports, nearly half of all spike-specific TCRs target regions that are unmutated in variants.

This material consisted of peripheral blood, taken on day 0 of AZD1222 vaccination. The chain employs TRBV11-3 and TRBJ1-6; TRBD1 matches 9 bases. This sequence originates from an adult in good health. CDR3 coding DNA: TGTGCCAGCAGCTACCGGGACAGGGATAATTCACCCCTCCACTTT. Its translation is CASSYRDRDNSPLHF. Filled out from reference TRBV11-3 and TRBJ1-6, the complete variable domain reads EAGVVQSPRYKIIEKKQPVAFWCNPISGHNTLYWYLQNLGQGPELLIRYENEEAVDDSQLPKDRFSAERLKGVDSTLKIQPAELGDSAVYLCASSYRDRDNSPLHFGNGTRLTVT.